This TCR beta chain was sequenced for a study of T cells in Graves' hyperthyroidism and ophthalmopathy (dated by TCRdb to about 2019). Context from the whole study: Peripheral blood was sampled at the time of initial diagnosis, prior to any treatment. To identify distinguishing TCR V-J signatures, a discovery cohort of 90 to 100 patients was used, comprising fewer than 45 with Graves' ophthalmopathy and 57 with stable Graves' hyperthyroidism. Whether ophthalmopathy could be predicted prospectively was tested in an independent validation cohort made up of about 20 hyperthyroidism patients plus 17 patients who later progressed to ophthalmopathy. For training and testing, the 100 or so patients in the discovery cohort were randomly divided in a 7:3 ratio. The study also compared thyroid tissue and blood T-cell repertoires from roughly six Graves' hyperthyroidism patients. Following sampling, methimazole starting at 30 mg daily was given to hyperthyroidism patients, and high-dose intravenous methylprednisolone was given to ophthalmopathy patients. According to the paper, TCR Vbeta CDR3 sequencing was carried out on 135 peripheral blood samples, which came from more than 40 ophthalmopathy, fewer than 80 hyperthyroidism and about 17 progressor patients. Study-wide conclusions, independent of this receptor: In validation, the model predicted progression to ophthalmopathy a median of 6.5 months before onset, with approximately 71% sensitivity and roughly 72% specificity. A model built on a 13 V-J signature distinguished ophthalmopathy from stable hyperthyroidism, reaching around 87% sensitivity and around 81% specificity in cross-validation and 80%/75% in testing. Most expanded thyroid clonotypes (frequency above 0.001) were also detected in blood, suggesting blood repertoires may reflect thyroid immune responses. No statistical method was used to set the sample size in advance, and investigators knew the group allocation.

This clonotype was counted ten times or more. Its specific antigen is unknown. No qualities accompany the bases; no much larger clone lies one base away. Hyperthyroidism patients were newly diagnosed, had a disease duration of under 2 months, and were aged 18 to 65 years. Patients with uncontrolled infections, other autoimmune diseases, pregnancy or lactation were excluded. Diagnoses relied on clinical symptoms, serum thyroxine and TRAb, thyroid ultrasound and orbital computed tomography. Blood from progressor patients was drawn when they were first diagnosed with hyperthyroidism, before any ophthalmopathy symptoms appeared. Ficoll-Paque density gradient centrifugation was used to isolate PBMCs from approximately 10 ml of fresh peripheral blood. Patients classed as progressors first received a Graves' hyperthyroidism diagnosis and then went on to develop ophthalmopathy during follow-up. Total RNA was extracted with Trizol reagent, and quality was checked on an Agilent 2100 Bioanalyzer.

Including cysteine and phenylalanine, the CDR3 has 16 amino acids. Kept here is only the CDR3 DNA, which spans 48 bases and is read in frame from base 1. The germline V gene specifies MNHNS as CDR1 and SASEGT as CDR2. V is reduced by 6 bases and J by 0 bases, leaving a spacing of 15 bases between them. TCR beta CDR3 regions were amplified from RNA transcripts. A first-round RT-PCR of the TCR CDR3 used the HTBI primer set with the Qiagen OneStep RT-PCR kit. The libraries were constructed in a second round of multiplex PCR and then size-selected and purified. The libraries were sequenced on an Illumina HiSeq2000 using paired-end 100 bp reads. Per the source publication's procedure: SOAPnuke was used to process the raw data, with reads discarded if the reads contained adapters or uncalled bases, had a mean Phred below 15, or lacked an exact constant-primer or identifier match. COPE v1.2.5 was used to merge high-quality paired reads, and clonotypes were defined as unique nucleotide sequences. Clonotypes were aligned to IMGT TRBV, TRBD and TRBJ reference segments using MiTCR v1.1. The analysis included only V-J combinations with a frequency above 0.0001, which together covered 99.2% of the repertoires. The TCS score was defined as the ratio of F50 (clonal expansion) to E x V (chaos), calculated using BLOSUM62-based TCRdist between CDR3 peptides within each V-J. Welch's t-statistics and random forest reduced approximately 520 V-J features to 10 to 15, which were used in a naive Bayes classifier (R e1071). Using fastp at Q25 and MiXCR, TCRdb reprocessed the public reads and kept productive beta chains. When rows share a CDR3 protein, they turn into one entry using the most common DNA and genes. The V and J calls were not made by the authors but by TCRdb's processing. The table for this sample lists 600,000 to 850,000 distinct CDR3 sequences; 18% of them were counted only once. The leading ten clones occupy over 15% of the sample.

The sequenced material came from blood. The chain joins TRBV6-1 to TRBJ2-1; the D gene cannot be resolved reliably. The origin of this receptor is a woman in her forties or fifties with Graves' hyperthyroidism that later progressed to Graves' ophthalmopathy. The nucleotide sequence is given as TGTGCCAGCAGACCATGGACGGCGAGCTCCTACAATGAGCAGTTCTTC. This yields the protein CASRPWTASSYNEQFF.